This T cell receptor beta chain was sequenced during a study of identical twins. This clonotype occurred many times. Trimming shortened V by 2 bases and J by 0 bases, and 18 bases separated the two germline ends. Germline CDR1 is LGHDT and CDR2 is YNNKEL (reference sequence). This CDR3 is 18 amino acids long. A universal primer site was created by template switching, with the cDNA bearing unique molecular identifiers. MiXCR, run by TCRdb on the 5' RACE reads, gives a single entry per CDR3 protein. Of 300,000 to 400,000 distinct CDR3 sequences detected, 9% to 15% appear once; the ten largest clones hold approximately 7.9%. This sample was also put to use in a study of yellow fever vaccine responses in identical twins. According to that study: Reports say the vaccine T cell response in twins looked partly convergent and partly personalized.

Input material: CD8+ T cells sorted from blood. The chain employs TRBV3-1 and TRBJ2-3, with D possibly TRBD1 on 6 matching bases. This TCR derives from a woman younger than 35 in good health. CDR3 amino acids: CASSQLRQAKTSTDTQYF. CDR3 nucleotides: TGTGCCAGCAGCCAACTACGACAGGCTAAAACTAGCACAGATACGCAGTATTTT.